Listed here are 15 T cell receptor beta chains from one sample, sequenced in a study of tumor-infiltrating lymphocytes in primary liver carcinoma. Both blood RNA, taken from unsorted whole blood, and germline DNA were extracted. TCR beta cDNA came from about 450 ng total RNA, primed with a constant-region primer. Three rounds of nested multiplex PCR with slightly modified ARM-PCR produced TCR beta libraries. TRBV1-TRBV30 forward and Cbeta reverse primers drove the first two roughly 10-cycle rounds. TCRdb reanalysed the multiplex PCR reads using MiXCR and keeps one entry per CDR3 protein. The table shows 330,000 or so distinct CDR3 sequences, with approximately 65% occurring only once. Sample: peripheral blood. These receptors all stem from a man aged 35-49 years with primary liver carcinoma and hepatitis B virus infection.

This chain links TRBV29-1 with TRBJ2-1, with a tentative D call TRBD2 (6 bases). Germline V gene sequence: CDR1 SQVTM, CDR2 ANQGSEA. This CDR3 comprises 13 residues. V dropped 4 bases and J dropped 9 bases, with 16 bases sitting between them. The CDR3 here is CSVGTIVNSEQFF. CDR3 sequence (DNA): TGCAGCGTTGGGACTATCGTCAACAGTGAGCAGTTCTTC.

In the case of this clonotype: A much more abundant neighbour one base away suggests this may be a read error. The rearrangement joins TRBV5-1 to TRBJ2-4; D might be TRBD2 (5 bases). The CDR3 runs 14 residues. The V gene's germline CDR1 is SGHRS and CDR2 YFSETQ. The CDR3 is CPSSSGGPKNIQYF. DNA for the CDR3: TGCCCCAGCAGCAGCGGAGGACCCAAAAACATTCAGTACTTC.

As regards this clonotype: Mismatch with germline at one junction end may stem from a read error. DNA for the CDR3: TGTGCCAGCAGCTTGTGTGGTAATCAGGCCCAGCATTTT. This codes for CASSLCGNQAQHF. This chain connects TRBV11-2 to TRBJ1-5; no definite D call. The CDR3 extends over 13 amino acids. Per the germline V gene, CDR1 is SGHAT and CDR2 is FQNNGV. The full variable domain, rest sourced from reference TRBV11-2 and TRBJ1-5, is EAGVAQSPRYKIIEKRQSVAFWCNPISGHATLYWYQQILGQGPKLLIQFQNNGVVDDSQLPKDRFSAERLKGVDSTLKIQPAKLEDSAVYLCASSLCGNQAQHFGDGTRLSIL.

This clonotype was seen repeatedly, ten times or more. This chain joins TRBV11-2 and TRBJ2-7, with D possibly matching TRBD2 (6 bases). The CDR3 totals 14 residues. Trimming removed 5 bases from V and 0 bases from J, with 11 bases in between. CDR1 is SGHAT, CDR2 FQNNGV, per germline. This CDR3 is CASSPERVSYEQYF. Written as DNA, the CDR3 is TGTGCCAGCAGCCCTGAGCGGGTCTCCTACGAGCAGTACTTC.

Worth noting for this clonotype: The junction departs from germline at one end; a sequencing error may be responsible. The CDR3 DNA is TGTTCCAGCAGTTACTCCGGGACTAGCGGGATTCATGAGCAGTTTTTC. It encodes CSSSYSGTSGIHEQFF. The V and J genes are TRBV6-6 and TRBJ2-1; 13 bases agree with TRBD2. This CDR3 spans 16 amino acids. Germline V gene lookup returns CDR1 MNHNY and CDR2 SVGAGI (reference sequence).

J is TRBJ1-1 and V is TRBV6-5, with 7 bases identical to TRBD1. From germline, CDR1 is MNHEY and CDR2 SVGAGI. V lost 5 bases and J lost 7; bases outside the gene matches: 7. The CDR3 loop spans 13 amino acids. CDR3 amino acids: CASSTTGEVEAFF. The DNA for the CDR3 is TGTGCCAGCAGTACTACAGGGGAGGTTGAAGCTTTCTTT.

This clonotype was picked up many times. Possible read error: a much larger clone is one base away. The V call is TRBV11-1, the J call TRBJ1-1, with 7 nucleotides matching TRBD1. The CDR3 is 14 residues long. The junction had 4 bases not matched to a gene; V was cut back by 3 bases and J by 3 bases. Germline V gives CDR1 SGHAT, CDR2 FQDESV (reference sequence). The CDR3: CASSFDREDTEAFF. In nucleotides, the CDR3 is TGTGCCAGCAGCTTTGACAGGGAGGACACTGAAGCTTTCTTT.

As to this clonotype: This sequence may be a read error, since a much larger clone differs from it by one base. V usage is TRBV6-1 and J usage is TRBJ1-1, with D possibly matching TRBD1 (6 bases). Trimming took off 7 bases at V and 6 bases at J, with 18 bases between the two ends. This CDR3 has 14 amino acids. CDR1 and CDR2 from the germline V gene are MNHNS and SASEGT. The CDR3: CASNPRRQASEAFF. CDR3 bases: TGTGCCAGCAATCCCCGTCGACAGGCCTCTGAAGCTTTCTTT.

The genes are TRBV11-2 and TRBJ2-7, with 7 bases lining up with TRBD2. CDR1 and CDR2 (germline): SGHAT, FQNNGV. The CDR3 totals 15 residues. CDR3 sequence: CTSSLAGTKVDGQYF. The CDR3 bases are TGTACTAGCAGCTTAGCCGGGACTAAGGTTGACGGGCAGTACTTC.

As for this clonotype: Being one base from a much bigger clone, this may be a read error. The chain uses TRBV12-3 or TRBV12-4 and TRBJ2-2; D may match TRBD1 or TRBD2 (5 bases each). The CDR3 totals 15 residues. The CDR3 reads CATSFADGATGELFF. The CDR3, as DNA: TGTGCCACCAGTTTCGCGGACGGGGCCACCGGGGAGCTGTTTTTT.

The chain combines TRBV6-5 with TRBJ1-1; 8 nucleotides line up with TRBD1. The CDR3 totals 15 residues. Germline V gives CDR1 MNHEY, CDR2 SVGAGI. Germline trimming cut 1 base from V and 5 bases from J; bases unmatched to any gene: 6. Here the CDR3 DNA reads TGTGCCAGCAGTTACTTCCGGACAGGGTCGACTGAAGCTTTCTTT. This gives the protein CASSYFRTGSTEAFF.

Notes on this clonotype: One base away lies a much larger clone, so this may be a sequencing read error. V is TRBV6-1 and J is TRBJ1-6, with D possibly TRBD1 on 5 matching bases. Germline loops: CDR1 MNHNS, CDR2 SASEGT. With 4 bases removed from V and 8 bases from J, the gap between germline ends came to 18 bases. The CDR3 has 16 residues. CDR3 protein: CASSGGAGAGYSPLHF. DNA for the CDR3: TGTGCCAGCAGTGGAGGAGCCGGGGCAGGATATTCACCCCTCCACTTT.

To note about this clonotype: The final CDR3 position lacks the conserved phenylalanine or tryptophan, pointing to a likely read error. The J gene is TRBJ2-3, the V gene TRBV11-2, with 9 nucleotides matching TRBD2. This CDR3 has 16 residues. Losses at the gene ends were 5 bases for V and 6 bases for J; bases not matched to a gene: 12. Looked up from germline, CDR1 is SGHAT and CDR2 is FQNNGV. The DNA of the CDR3 is TGTGCCAGCAGCCTAGGGGCGGGAGGGCCATGGGATACGCAGTATCTT. Translation gives CASSLGAGGPWDTQYL.

Turning to this clonotype: The conserved closing phenylalanine or tryptophan is absent in this CDR3, likely reflecting a read error. The chain combines TRBV6-1 with TRBJ1-1; D gene unclear. The CDR3 spans 12 residues. The germline CDR1 and CDR2 sequences are MNHNS and SASEGT. With 5 bases removed from V and 3 bases from J, the gap between germline ends came to 7 bases. CDR3 bases: TGTGCCAGCAGTCTCCCGTACACTGAAGCTTTCCTT. It specifies CASSLPYTEAFL.

The chain recombines TRBV4-2 with TRBJ2-6, with 9 nucleotides matching TRBD1. Germline V gives CDR1 LGHNA, CDR2 YNFKEQ. The CDR3 extends over 18 amino acids. The J segment lost 5 bases and the V segment lost 2 bases, leaving 10 bases of the junction unmatched. In nucleotides, the CDR3 is TGTGCCAGCAGCCAATCTGCGACAGGGGGGACTTGGGCCAACGTCCTGACTTTC. It encodes CASSQSATGGTWANVLTF.